These T cell receptor beta chains were read from a single sample in a study of blood T cell repertoires in COVID-19. Profiled with immunoSEQ multiplex PCR; TCRdb holds only in-frame clones, not every one. Of roughly 200,000 clones in the sample, approximately 81% are singletons; the top ten hold about 5%. The specimen was peripheral blood. These receptors were collected from a woman of 80 years or more with acute or convalescent COVID-19. The CDR3 runs from the conserved cysteine through the conserved F or W. Each record gives: J gene, D gene, clone size, V gene, CDR3 protein, CDR3 DNA. D genes are given only for firm matches. Rows may omit the clone size; those that give it use once, few, many or a size class.

J gene: TRBJ2-7
D gene: TRBD2
clone size: .
V gene: TRBV7-6
CDR3 protein: CASSLLAGASYEQYF
CDR3 DNA: TGTGCCAGCAGCCTATTAGCGGGAGCGAGCTACGAGCAGTACTTC

J gene: TRBJ1-1
D gene: .
clone size: .
V gene: TRBV7-6
CDR3 protein: CASSFGGLGLGTEAFF
CDR3 DNA: TGTGCCAGCAGCTTCGGTGGTTTGGGACTTGGAACTGAAGCTTTCTTT

J gene: TRBJ1-1
D gene: TRBD1
clone size: .
V gene: TRBV7-3
CDR3 protein: CASSLGTGDTEAFF
CDR3 DNA: TGTGCCAGCAGCTTAGGGACAGGGGACACTGAAGCTTTCTTT

J gene: TRBJ1-1
D gene: .
clone size: .
V gene: TRBV13
CDR3 protein: CASSLRQGFPEAFF
CDR3 DNA: TGTGCCAGCAGCTTGCGGCAGGGGTTCCCTGAAGCTTTCTTT

J gene: TRBJ2-7
D gene: TRBD1
clone size: .
V gene: TRBV6-5
CDR3 protein: CASSLVVGTGLLQQYF
CDR3 DNA: TGTGCCAGCAGTTTGGTCGTGGGGACAGGGCTTCTGCAGCAGTACTTC

J gene: TRBJ1-4
D gene: TRBD1
clone size: .
V gene: TRBV25-1
CDR3 protein: CASSAGTGSTTNEKLFF
CDR3 DNA: TGTGCCAGCAGTGCTGGGACAGGGAGTACAACTAATGAAAAACTGTTTTTT

J gene: TRBJ2-1
D gene: TRBD1
clone size: .
V gene: TRBV5-4
CDR3 protein: CASSPTAGTGGNNEQFF
CDR3 DNA: TGTGCCAGCAGCCCTACTGCGGGGACAGGGGGCAACAATGAGCAGTTCTTC

J gene: TRBJ1-5
D gene: .
clone size: .
V gene: TRBV19
CDR3 protein: CASSIAPGSIYQPQHF
CDR3 DNA: TGTGCCAGTAGTATAGCTCCAGGGTCGATATATCAGCCCCAGCATTTT

J gene: TRBJ1-2
D gene: TRBD1
clone size: .
V gene: TRBV5-1
CDR3 protein: CASSFGTGGSTNYGYTF
CDR3 DNA: TGCGCCAGCAGCTTTGGGACAGGGGGCAGTACTAACTATGGCTACACCTTC

J gene: TRBJ2-3
D gene: .
clone size: .
V gene: TRBV11-2
CDR3 protein: CASSPILGDTQYF
CDR3 DNA: TGTGCCAGCAGCCCCATACTTGGAGATACGCAGTATTTT

J gene: TRBJ1-3
D gene: .
clone size: few
V gene: TRBV2
CDR3 protein: CASSEYRFNGNTIYF
CDR3 DNA: TGTGCCAGCAGTGAATACAGATTTAATGGAAACACCATATATTTT

J gene: TRBJ2-5
D gene: .
clone size: .
V gene: TRBV18
CDR3 protein: CASSPPHSPQETQYF
CDR3 DNA: TGTGCCAGCTCACCACCGCACAGCCCACAAGAGACCCAGTACTTC

J gene: TRBJ2-7
D gene: .
clone size: .
V gene: TRBV7-2
CDR3 protein: CASSLNPGLSLSEQYF
CDR3 DNA: TGTGCCAGCAGTCTCAACCCGGGACTTAGCCTGTCCGAGCAGTACTTC

J gene: TRBJ1-4
D gene: TRBD1
clone size: once
V gene: TRBV5-1
CDR3 protein: CASSTGTGGEKLFF
CDR3 DNA: TGCGCCAGCAGCACCGGGACAGGGGGAGAAAAACTGTTTTTT

J gene: TRBJ2-3
D gene: .
clone size: .
V gene: TRBV7-2
CDR3 protein: CASSPPRSGLADTQYF
CDR3 DNA: TGTGCCAGCAGCCCTCCTCGTAGCGGACTCGCAGATACGCAGTATTTT

J gene: TRBJ2-1
D gene: .
clone size: .
V gene: TRBV11-3
CDR3 protein: CASSFSRLGGQFF
CDR3 DNA: TGTGCCAGCAGCTTTAGTAGACTAGGTGGACAGTTCTTC

J gene: TRBJ2-5
D gene: .
clone size: .
V gene: TRBV12-2
CDR3 protein: CASHGREGGRRETQYF
CDR3 DNA: TGTGCAAGTCATGGGCGTGAGGGGGGGAGGAGGGAGACCCAGTACTTC

J gene: TRBJ2-2
D gene: TRBD2
clone size: .
V gene: TRBV27
CDR3 protein: CASSQTSGSSTGELFF
CDR3 DNA: TGTGCCAGCAGTCAGACTAGCGGGAGTTCCACCGGGGAGCTGTTTTTT

J gene: TRBJ1-1
D gene: TRBD1
clone size: once
V gene: TRBV11-3
CDR3 protein: CASSSPPGTGATEAFF
CDR3 DNA: TGTGCCAGCAGCTCCCCACCCGGGACAGGGGCCACTGAAGCTTTCTTT

J gene: TRBJ1-1
D gene: .
clone size: .
V gene: TRBV21-1
CDR3 protein: CASSSANTEAFF
CDR3 DNA: TGTGCCAGCAGTAGCGCCAACACTGAAGCTTTCTTT

J gene: TRBJ2-6
D gene: TRBD1
clone size: .
V gene: TRBV5-5
CDR3 protein: CASSLQGQGPQGANVLTF
CDR3 DNA: TGTGCCAGCAGCTTGCAGGGACAGGGTCCCCAAGGGGCCAACGTCCTGACTTTC

J gene: TRBJ2-1
D gene: TRBD1
clone size: once
V gene: TRBV5-1
CDR3 protein: CASSFRDRGAGEQFF
CDR3 DNA: TGCGCCAGCAGCTTTAGGGACAGGGGAGCCGGTGAGCAGTTCTTC

J gene: TRBJ1-5
D gene: .
clone size: .
V gene: TRBV11-2
CDR3 protein: CASSLFGAGNQPQHF
CDR3 DNA: TGTGCCAGCAGCTTATTTGGGGCAGGCAATCAGCCCCAGCATTTT

J gene: TRBJ2-1
D gene: .
clone size: .
V gene: TRBV19
CDR3 protein: CASSMDSGSYNEQFF
CDR3 DNA: TGTGCCAGTAGTATGGATAGCGGCTCCTACAATGAGCAGTTCTTC

J gene: TRBJ2-5
D gene: .
clone size: once
V gene: TRBV7-2
CDR3 protein: CASSYDRGRETQYF
CDR3 DNA: TGTGCCAGCAGCTATGACCGGGGGAGGGAGACCCAGTACTTC

J gene: TRBJ1-1
D gene: .
clone size: .
V gene: TRBV19
CDR3 protein: CASTPGGGRGMNTEAFF
CDR3 DNA: TGTGCCAGTACCCCTGGCGGGGGGCGAGGAATGAACACTGAAGCTTTCTTT

J gene: TRBJ1-5
D gene: .
clone size: .
V gene: TRBV28
CDR3 protein: CASSQPGGVQPQHF
CDR3 DNA: TGTGCCAGCAGTCAACCGGGGGGGGTTCAGCCCCAGCATTTT